A selection of T cell receptor beta chains follows, all from one sample in a study of blood T cell repertoires in COVID-19. Generated by immunoSEQ multiplex PCR, the TCRdb table keeps only in-frame clones and is missing some. The sample lists about 150,000 clones, approximately 89% occurring once. Sequencing was carried out using peripheral blood. These TCRs come from a human donor in a cohort sampled during active COVID-19. CDR3s include the opening cysteine and the closing phenylalanine or tryptophan. The order of the fields is V gene, J gene, clone size, D gene, CDR3 protein, CDR3 DNA. D genes are given only for firm matches. Size is stated for part of the rows, as once, few or many counts, or as a class when the clone is expanded.

TRBV9,TRBJ2-3,NA,TRBD2,CASGVAGGLEGDTQYF,TGTGCCAGCGGGGTAGCGGGGGGTCTCGAGGGAGATACGCAGTATTTT
TRBV9,TRBJ1-3,NA,NA,CASSVGGGFSGNTIYF,TGTGCCAGCAGCGTGGGGGGGGGTTTCTCTGGAAACACCATATATTTT
TRBV5-1,TRBJ1-1,NA,NA,CASSKTVNTEAFF,TGCGCCAGCAGCAAAACAGTGAACACTGAAGCTTTCTTT
TRBV7-9,TRBJ1-4,NA,NA,CASSLRRQSSREKLFF,TGTGCCAGCAGCTTAAGACGCCAGTCTTCTAGGGAAAAACTGTTTTTT
TRBV10-3,TRBJ1-3,NA,NA,CAISVVSGNTIYF,TGTGCCATCAGTGTCGTCTCTGGAAACACCATATATTTT
TRBV6-5,TRBJ1-2,NA,TRBD1,CASRRGHYGYTF,TGTGCCAGCAGAAGGGGGCATTATGGCTACACCTTC
TRBV3-1/TRBV3-2,TRBJ1-2,NA,NA,CASSQGVMESGYTF,TGTGCCAGCAGCCAAGGGGTGATGGAGAGTGGCTACACCTTC
TRBV9,TRBJ2-3,NA,TRBD1,CASSGSGTGADTQYF,TGTGCCAGCAGCGGATCCGGGACAGGGGCAGATACGCAGTATTTT
TRBV29-1,TRBJ2-5,NA,NA,CSYRGGGETQYF,TGCAGCTATCGTGGAGGGGGCGAGACCCAGTACTTC
TRBV3-1/TRBV3-2,TRBJ2-1,once,TRBD1,CASSPTGFFGNEQFF,TGTGCCAGCAGCCCGACAGGGTTTTTCGGGAATGAGCAGTTCTTC
TRBV7-2,TRBJ2-7,once,TRBD2,CASSLEGGREGEQYF,TGTGCCAGCAGCTTAGAGGGAGGCAGGGAGGGCGAGCAGTACTTC
TRBV2,TRBJ2-7,once,NA,CASQARRAVMSEQYF,TGTGCCAGTCAGGCCCGGCGGGCCGTTATGAGCGAGCAGTACTTC
TRBV6-4,TRBJ2-5,NA,TRBD1,CASSVEEPPGQGTETQYF,TGTGCCAGCAGTGTTGAAGAACCCCCGGGACAGGGGACAGAGACCCAGTACTTC
TRBV7-8,TRBJ2-7,few,NA,CASSLGGGLYDSYEQYF,TGTGCCAGCAGCTTAGGAGGCGGACTTTACGACTCCTACGAGCAGTACTTC
TRBV9,TRBJ2-1,NA,TRBD1,CASSPGQGAYNEQFF,TGTGCCAGCAGCCCGGGACAGGGGGCCTACAATGAGCAGTTCTTC
TRBV7-3,TRBJ2-3,NA,NA,CASSPQGGQGRTDTQYF,TGTGCCAGCAGCCCACAGGGAGGGCAGGGGAGGACAGATACGCAGTATTTT
TRBV29-1,TRBJ1-2,NA,NA,CSVSPGADYGYTF,TGCAGCGTATCGCCTGGAGCGGACTATGGCTACACCTTC
TRBV7-2,TRBJ2-1,NA,TRBD2,CASSPLAGGRTYNEQFF,TGTGCCAGCAGCCCCCTAGCGGGGGGCCGTACCTACAATGAGCAGTTCTTC
TRBV9,TRBJ1-4,NA,TRBD1,CASSPRQGRNEKLFF,TGTGCCAGCAGCCCCCGACAGGGAAGAAATGAAAAACTGTTTTTT
TRBV7-6,TRBJ2-7,NA,TRBD1,CASSLAGTGPYEQYF,TGTGCCAGCAGCTTAGCGGGGACAGGGCCCTACGAGCAGTACTTC